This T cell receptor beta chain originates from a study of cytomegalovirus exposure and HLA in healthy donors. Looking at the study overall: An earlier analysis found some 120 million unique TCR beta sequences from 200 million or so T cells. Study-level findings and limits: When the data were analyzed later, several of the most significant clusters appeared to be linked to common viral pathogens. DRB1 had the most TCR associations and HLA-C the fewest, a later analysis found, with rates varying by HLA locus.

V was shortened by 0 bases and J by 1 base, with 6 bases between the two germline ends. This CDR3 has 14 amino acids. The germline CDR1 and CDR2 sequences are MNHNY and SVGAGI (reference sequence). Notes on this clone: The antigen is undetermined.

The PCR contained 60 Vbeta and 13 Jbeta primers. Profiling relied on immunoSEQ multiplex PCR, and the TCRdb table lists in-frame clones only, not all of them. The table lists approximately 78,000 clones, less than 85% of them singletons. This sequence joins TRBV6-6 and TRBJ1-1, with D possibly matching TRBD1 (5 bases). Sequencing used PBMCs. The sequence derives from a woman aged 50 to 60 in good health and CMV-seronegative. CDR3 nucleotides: TGTGCCAGCAGTTACTCAGGGGAGAACACTGAAGCTTTCTTT. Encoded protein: CASSYSGENTEAFF.